Sequencing of this T cell receptor (beta chain) was carried out in a study of blood T cell repertoires in COVID-19. Study information: COVID-19 samples, acute and convalescent, were from the United States, Italy and Spain. Nucleic acid was either cDNA or gDNA, and it came from T cells, B-cell-depleted T cells, or PBMCs.

The data were produced by immunoSEQ multiplex PCR, yet TCRdb's version contains in-frame clones alone and is incomplete. The data hold about 170,000 clones, with about 88% observed a single time. Germline assignment: CDR1 KGHDR and CDR2 SFDVKD. Trimming at V came to 5 bases and at J to 2 bases, leaving 10 bases not matched to a gene. This CDR3 comprises 17 residues. The receptor was isolated from a man in his 60s with acute or convalescent COVID-19. The gene calls are TRBV24-1 and TRBJ1-2, with 10 positions matching TRBD1. The material sequenced was peripheral blood. The CDR3 nucleotides read TGTGCCACCAGTGCCTCCCTGGGACAGGGGTTAAACTATGGCTACACCTTC. It is translated as CATSASLGQGLNYGYTF.